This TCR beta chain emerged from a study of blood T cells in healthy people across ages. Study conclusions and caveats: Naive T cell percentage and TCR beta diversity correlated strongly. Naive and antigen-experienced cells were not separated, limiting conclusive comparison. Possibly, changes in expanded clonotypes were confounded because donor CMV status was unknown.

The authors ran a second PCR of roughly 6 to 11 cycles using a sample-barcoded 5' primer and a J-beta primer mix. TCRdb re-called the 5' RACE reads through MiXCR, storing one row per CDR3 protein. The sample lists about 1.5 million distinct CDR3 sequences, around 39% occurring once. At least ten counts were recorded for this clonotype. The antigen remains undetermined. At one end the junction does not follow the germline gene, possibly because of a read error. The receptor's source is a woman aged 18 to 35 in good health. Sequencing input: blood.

The CDR3 DNA sequence: TGCGCCAGCAGCTTGGGGCCTAACTATGGCTACACCTTC. Protein sequence: CASSLGPNYGYTF. This chain links TRBV12-3 or TRBV12-4 with TRBJ1-2, with D possibly being TRBD1 (5 bases). CDR3 length: 13 amino acids.